These 17 T cell receptor beta chains originate from one sample sequenced in a study of early T cells in non-severe SARS-CoV-2 infection. TCRdb recomputed calls from the 5' RACE reads with MiXCR, one row per CDR3 protein. The sample holds tens of thousands of distinct CDR3 sequences, about 4.6% seen once. The sequencing input was whole blood. The receptors stem from an adult who was a healthcare worker with PCR-confirmed SARS-CoV-2 infection or an uninfected control (not recorded which).

This clonotype was counted many times. J is TRBJ2-3 and V is TRBV6-1, with 9 bases lining up with TRBD2. This CDR3 spans 15 amino acids. The trim removed 0 bases at V and 4 bases at J, leaving 2 bases unmatched. Germline CDR1 reads MNHNS; CDR2 reads SASEGT. The CDR3 DNA follows: TGTGCCAGCAGTGAAGCGGCGGGAGGGCCAGATACGCAGTATTTT. Its translation: CASSEAAGGPDTQYF.

This clonotype occurred a few times. The rearrangement uses TRBV20-1 and TRBJ2-6; possible D gene TRBD1, 6 bases. The germline V gene has CDR1 DFQATT and CDR2 SNEGSKA (reference sequence). The CDR3 is 15 amino acids. The germline V and J ends were trimmed by 6 bases and 0 bases, with 12 bases remaining between them. The CDR3 region is CSAIDRLSGANVLTF. The CDR3, as DNA: TGCAGTGCGATAGACAGGCTCTCTGGGGCCAACGTCCTGACTTTC.

This clonotype was picked up many times. J is TRBJ2-1 and V is TRBV7-6; no clear D. The CDR3 runs 12 residues. CDR1 and CDR2 from the germline V gene are SGHVS and FNYEAQ. Deletions cut 5 bases from V and 5 bases from J, with 7 bases between. In DNA form, the CDR3 reads TGTGCCAGCAGCCTAGGAAACAATGAGCAGTTCTTC. This encodes CASSLGNNEQFF.

This clonotype showed up many times. The V call is TRBV4-1, the J call TRBJ2-1; 7 bases are a match to TRBD2. Germline values: CDR1 MGHRA, CDR2 YSYEKL. With 2 bases clipped from V and 14 bases from J, the junction kept 3 bases outside the gene matches. The CDR3 consists of 11 residues. The CDR3 loop reads CASSQSGMEFF. The CDR3 coding sequence is TGCGCCAGCAGCCAAAGCGGGATGGAGTTCTTC.

This clonotype has only a few counts. V is TRBV24-1 and J is TRBJ2-1; 12 bases line up with TRBD2. With 3 bases clipped from V and 5 bases from J, the junction kept 4 bases outside the gene matches. This CDR3 has 16 amino acids. In germline, CDR1 is KGHDR, CDR2 SFDVKD. The CDR3: CATSDPTSGRNNEQFF. CDR3 coding DNA: TGTGCCACCAGTGATCCAACTAGCGGGAGGAACAATGAGCAGTTCTTC.

In this sample, this clonotype turned up many times. V is TRBV24-1 and J is TRBJ2-2, with D unclear. The CDR3 has 12 amino acids. Trimming cost V 1 base and J 11 bases, with 7 bases left between them. The germline CDR1 and CDR2 sequences are KGHDR and SFDVKD. Here the CDR3 reads CATSDLSPELFF. The CDR3 nucleotides are TGTGCCACCAGTGATTTATCCCCCGAGCTGTTTTTT.

This clonotype was observed many times. The rearrangement uses TRBV5-6 and TRBJ2-5; TRBD2 matches at 8 bases. There are 16 residues in the CDR3. Trimming removed 4 bases from V and 0 bases from J; junction bases left unmatched: 8. From germline, CDR1 is SGHDT and CDR2 YYEEEE. The CDR3 nucleotides read TGTGCCAGCAGCACTCGACTAGCGTCGAACCAAGAGACCCAGTACTTC. Amino acids: CASSTRLASNQETQYF.

This clonotype showed up many times. The chain employs TRBV28 and TRBJ1-1; D is unclear. The length of the CDR3 is 16 residues. With 5 bases removed from V and 3 bases from J, the gap between germline ends came to 19 bases. Looked up from germline, CDR1 is MDHEN and CDR2 is SYDVKM. The CDR3 spells CASSPSSGGTYTEAFF. DNA of the CDR3: TGTGCCAGCAGTCCTTCCTCCGGAGGCACTTACACTGAAGCTTTCTTT.

This clonotype came up many times. This rearrangement joins TRBV11-2 to TRBJ1-1; D is ambiguous. The CDR3 runs 14 residues. CDR1 and CDR2 (germline): SGHAT, FQNNGV. Trimming took 3 bases from V and 1 from J, leaving 9 bases between them. The chain's CDR3 is CASSLAESNTEAFF. The CDR3 DNA sequence: TGTGCCAGCAGCTTGGCGGAGTCGAACACTGAAGCTTTCTTT.

A single count supports this clonotype. One base away lies a much larger clone, so this may be a sequencing read error. CDR3 sequence reads: CASSSGLATDTQYF. The CDR3 nucleotides read TGTGCCAGCAGCTCTGGACTAGCGACAGATACGCAGTATTTT. The chain has TRBV7-3 and TRBJ2-3; TRBD2 matches 9 bases. V lost 4 bases to trimming and J lost 3 bases; unmatched junction nucleotides: 2. Germline CDR1 and CDR2: SGHTA and FQGTGA. This CDR3 contains 14 residues.

This clonotype was picked up many times. The CDR3 coding sequence is TGTGCCAGCCAAAAGAGTATCGGCAATCAGCCCCAGCATTTT. Translated, it gives CASQKSIGNQPQHF. This chain joins TRBV18 and TRBJ1-5; D is ambiguous. CDR3 length: 14 amino acids. Deletions cut 8 bases from V and 2 bases from J, with 13 bases between. CDR1 is KGHSH, CDR2 LQKENI, per germline.

V gene TRBV7-8 combines with J gene TRBJ2-3; D not resolved. V was pared by 4 bases and J by 8 bases, with 13 bases between. Germline assignment: CDR1 SGHVS and CDR2 FQNEAQ. CDR3 size: 13 residues. The CDR3 spells CASSSTRSGTQYF. CDR3 coding DNA: TGTGCCAGCAGCTCCACCCGTTCCGGTACGCAGTATTTT.

There are many counts of this clonotype. J is TRBJ2-3 and V is TRBV7-9, with a tentative D call TRBD1 (5 bases). V was pared by 4 bases and J by 8 bases, with 10 bases between. Germline CDR1 reads SEHNR; CDR2 reads FQNEAQ (reference sequence). This CDR3 spans 12 amino acids. Here the CDR3 reads CASSSDTRTQYF. As DNA, the CDR3 is TGTGCCAGCAGCTCGGACACCCGTACGCAGTATTTT.

This clonotype was seen ten or more times. The rearrangement uses TRBV6-1 and TRBJ1-1; TRBD1 might be the D (6 bases). V dropped 2 bases and J dropped 11 bases, with 15 bases sitting between them. The length of the CDR3 is 13 residues. Germline V CDR1 and CDR2: MNHNS, SASEGT. CDR3 in DNA: TGTGCCAGCAGTGAAAGGGGGGAGACGGGTGCTTTCTTT. It specifies CASSERGETGAFF.

The chain couples TRBV19 to TRBJ1-6; 10 nucleotides line up with TRBD1. J was trimmed by 7 bases and V by 3 bases; bases with no gene match: 6. The CDR3 runs to 16 residues. CDR1 LNHDA and CDR2 SQIVND come from the germline V gene (reference sequence). CDR3 region: CASSILGQGLNSPLHF. The CDR3 DNA reads as TGTGCCAGTAGTATTTTGGGACAGGGGTTGAATTCACCCCTCCACTTT. The variable domain in full, with the rest retrieved from reference TRBV19 and TRBJ1-6, is DGGITQSPKYLFRKEGQNVTLSCEQNLNHDAMYWYRQDPGQGLRLIYYSQIVNDFQKGDIAEGYSVSREKKESFPLTVTSAQKNPTAFYLCASSILGQGLNSPLHFGNGTRLTVT.

Ten or more counts support this clonotype. V usage is TRBV15 and J usage is TRBJ1-1, with a weak D call TRBD1 (6 bases). Deletions cut 4 bases from V and 8 bases from J, with 8 bases between. The CDR3 has 11 amino acids. Germline V gene sequence: CDR1 LNHNV, CDR2 YYDKDF (reference sequence). In nucleotides, the CDR3 is TGTGCCACCAGCACCACAGGGGAAGCTTTCTTT. Protein: CATSTTGEAFF.

This clonotype was seen at least ten times. J is TRBJ2-3 and V is TRBV18; tentative D call: TRBD2 (6 bases). This CDR3 is built from 18 residues. CDR1 and CDR2 (germline): KGHSH, LQKENI. Trimming stripped 1 base from V and 0 bases from J, with 17 bases between. The CDR3 DNA follows: TGTGCCAGCTCACCACAGGGGAGGACTATATCTAGCACAGATACGCAGTATTTT. This gives the protein CASSPQGRTISSTDTQYF.